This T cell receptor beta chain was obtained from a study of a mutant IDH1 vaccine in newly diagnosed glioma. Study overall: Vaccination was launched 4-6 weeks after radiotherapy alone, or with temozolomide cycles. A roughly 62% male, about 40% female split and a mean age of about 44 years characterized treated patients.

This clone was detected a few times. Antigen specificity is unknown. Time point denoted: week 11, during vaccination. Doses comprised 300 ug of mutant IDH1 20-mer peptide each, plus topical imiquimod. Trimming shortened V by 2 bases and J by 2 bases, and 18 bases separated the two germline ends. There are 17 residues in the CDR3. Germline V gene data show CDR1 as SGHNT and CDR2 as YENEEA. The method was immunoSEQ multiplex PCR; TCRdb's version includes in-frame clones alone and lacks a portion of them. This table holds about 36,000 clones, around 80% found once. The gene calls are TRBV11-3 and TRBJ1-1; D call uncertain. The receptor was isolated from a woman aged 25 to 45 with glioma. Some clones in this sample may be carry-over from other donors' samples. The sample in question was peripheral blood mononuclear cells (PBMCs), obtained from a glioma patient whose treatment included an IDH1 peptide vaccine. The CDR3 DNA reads TGTGCCAGCAGCTTACAGGCAGGCAATCTGCTCAACACTGAAGCTTTCTTT. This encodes CASSLQAGNLLNTEAFF.